This T cell receptor beta chain stems from a study of Ad26.COV2.S vaccination and SARS-CoV-2 variants. Whole-study context: The donor participated in the COV1001 trial, in its Ad26.COV2.S arm.

Measured with immunoSEQ multiplex PCR; TCRdb has only the in-frame clones, and not every one. In the table there are about 410,000 clones, approximately 92% of which are singletons. The CDR3 spans 13 residues. Deletions cut 6 bases from V and 5 bases from J, with 13 bases between. Looked up from germline, CDR1 is SNHLY and CDR2 is FYNNEI. Specified treatment: around 19 received Ad26.COV2.S at low or high dose, single or two shots; a few received placebo; per-sample allocation not given. Day 63 after the first injection of vaccine or placebo was the sampling time. V is TRBV2 and J is TRBJ2-5; TRBD1 or TRBD2 may be the D gene (6 bases each). This material consisted of peripheral blood, taken in a trial of Ad26.COV2.S vaccine versus placebo. The sequence derives from a person between 18 and 59 years old who received the Ad26.COV2.S COVID-19 vaccine or a placebo. The CDR3 nucleotides read TGTGCCAGCAGAAGGGGGGCCGGGGAGACCCAGTACTTC. Translation: CASRRGAGETQYF. The complete variable domain, with remaining parts taken from reference TRBV2 and TRBJ2-5, reads EPEVTQTPSHQVTQMGQEVILRCVPISNHLYFYWYRQILGQKVEFLVSFYNNEISEKSEIFDDQFSVERPDGSNFTLKIRSTKLEDSAMYFCASRRGAGETQYFGPGTRLLVL.